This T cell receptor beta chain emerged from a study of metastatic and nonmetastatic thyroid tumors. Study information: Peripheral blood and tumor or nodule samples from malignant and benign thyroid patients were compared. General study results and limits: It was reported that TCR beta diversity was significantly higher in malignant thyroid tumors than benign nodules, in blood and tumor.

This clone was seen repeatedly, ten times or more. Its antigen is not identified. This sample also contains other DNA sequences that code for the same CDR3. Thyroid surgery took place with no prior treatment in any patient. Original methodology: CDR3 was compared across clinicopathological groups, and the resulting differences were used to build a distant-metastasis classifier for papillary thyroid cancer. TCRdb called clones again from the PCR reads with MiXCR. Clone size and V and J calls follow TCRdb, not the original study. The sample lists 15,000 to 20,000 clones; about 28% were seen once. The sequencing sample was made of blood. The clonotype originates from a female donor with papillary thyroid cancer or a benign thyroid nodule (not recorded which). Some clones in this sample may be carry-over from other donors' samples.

CDR3 DNA: TGTGCCAGCAGTGAAGCGCGAGGAGGTATTGAGAAACTGTTTTTT. Residues: CASSEARGGIEKLFF. The chain has TRBV6-1 and TRBJ1-4; D is unclear. The V gene's germline CDR1 is MNHNS and CDR2 SASEGT. The CDR3 sequence is 15 residues long. V was trimmed by 0 bases and J by 11 bases, leaving 16 bases between them.